Listed here is a single TCR beta chain. These data belong to a study of T cell responses to AZD1222 COVID-19 vaccine. Unmatched junction bases numbered 4, after V lost 4 bases and J lost 4 bases. The germline CDR1 and CDR2 sequences are PRHDT and FYEKMQ (reference sequence). The CDR3 is made up of 14 amino acids. Repertoires were generated with immunoSEQ multiplex PCR, while TCRdb's copy carries only in-frame clones and drops some. This repertoire shows about 84,000 clones, roughly 87% found once; its top ten account for approximately 1.4%. The sequence came from an adult in good health. This specimen consisted of peripheral blood, obtained on day 0 of AZD1222 vaccination. This chain connects TRBV13 to TRBJ2-1; the match to TRBD1 covers 7 bases. CDR3 nucleotides: TGTGCCAGCAGCTCCGGGACAGTATACAATGAGCAGTTCTTC. This codes for CASSSGTVYNEQFF.